The T cell receptor beta chain under discussion was sequenced for a study of regulatory T cells in long-lasting Graves disease. Researchers made TCR beta libraries by using iRepertoire HTBI primers and running Arm-PCR on CDR3 regions. Via MiXCR, TCRdb re-called the multiplex PCR reads, giving one row per CDR3 protein. Of 350,000 to 550,000 distinct CDR3 sequences in the sample, 16% are singletons; the top ten hold around a quarter. As to time point: newly diagnosed GD, antithyroid drugs for less than 3 months. Scientists built the TCR library using RNA that was extracted from PBMCs. CDR3 size: 14 residues. Germline lookup yields CDR1 SGHRS and CDR2 YFSETQ. The J segment lost 6 bases and the V segment lost 4 bases, leaving 5 bases of the junction unmatched. These data were also reused for a study on T cells in Graves' hyperthyroidism and ophthalmopathy. As reported in that work: Used for diagnoses were clinical symptoms, serum thyroxine and TRAb, thyroid ultrasound and orbital computed tomography. An initial round of RT-PCR targeting the TCR CDR3 relied on the HTBI primer set.

The specimen comprised peripheral blood mononuclear cells (PBMCs), sampled at new diagnosis, from a patient treated with antithyroid drugs. The V call is TRBV5-1, the J call TRBJ2-2; 8 nucleotides agree with TRBD1. This TCR was recovered from a woman under 30 with Graves disease. The CDR3 DNA reads TGCGCCAGCAGCACTTCACAGGGGGCCGGGGAGCTGTTTTTT. Protein: CASSTSQGAGELFF.